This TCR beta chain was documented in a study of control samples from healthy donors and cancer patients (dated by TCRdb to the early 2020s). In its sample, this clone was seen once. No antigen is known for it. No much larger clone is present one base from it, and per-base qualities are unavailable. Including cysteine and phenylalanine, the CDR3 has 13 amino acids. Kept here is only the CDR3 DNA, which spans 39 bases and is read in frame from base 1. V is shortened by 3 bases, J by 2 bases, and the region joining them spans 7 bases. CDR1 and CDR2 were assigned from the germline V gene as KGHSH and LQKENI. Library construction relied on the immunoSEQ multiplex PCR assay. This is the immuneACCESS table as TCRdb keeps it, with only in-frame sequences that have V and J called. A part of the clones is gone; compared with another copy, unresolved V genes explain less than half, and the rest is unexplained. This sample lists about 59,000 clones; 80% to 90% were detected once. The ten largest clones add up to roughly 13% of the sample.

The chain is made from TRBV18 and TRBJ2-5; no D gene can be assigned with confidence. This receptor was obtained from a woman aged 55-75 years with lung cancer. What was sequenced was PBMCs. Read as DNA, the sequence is TGTGCCAGCTCACCCCAAAATCAAGAGACCCAGTACTTC. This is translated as CASSPQNQETQYF.